The rows below give T cell receptor beta chains drawn from one sample of a study of shared clonotypes between healthy human individuals. TCRdb's copy holds only in-frame clones and misses some; the assay was immunoSEQ multiplex PCR. In the table there are 1,500,000 or so clones, around 98.5% of which are singletons. The source material was naive CD4+ T cells sorted from blood. Receptors were obtained from a young man in good health. Each CDR3 is given with its conserved first and last residue. Each record gives: CDR3 length, J gene, V gene, D gene, clone size, CDR3 protein, CDR3 DNA. The D gene is left open where the match is weak. Rows may omit the clone size; those that give it use once, few, many or a size class.

>17|TRBJ2-1|TRBV6-9|NA|NA
CASSYKRTAGRFDEQFF
TGTGCCAGCAGTTATAAGAGGACAGCCGGCCGCTTCGATGAGCAGTTCTTC
>14|TRBJ2-7|TRBV10-3|TRBD2|NA
CAIASGRAGDEQYF
TGTGCCATAGCGAGCGGGAGGGCCGGGGACGAGCAGTACTTC
>13|TRBJ2-7|TRBV5-1|NA|NA
CASSSVRSYEQYF
TGCGCCAGCAGCTCGGTAAGGTCCTACGAGCAGTACTTC
>11|TRBJ1-1|TRBV20-1|NA|NA
CSGPANTEAFF
TGCAGTGGCCCCGCGAACACTGAAGCTTTCTTT
>15|TRBJ2-7|TRBV6-1|TRBD1|NA
CASSEGAGGRYEQYF
TGTGCCAGCAGTGAAGGCGCAGGGGGCAGGTACGAGCAGTACTTC
>16|TRBJ1-1|TRBV5-1|NA|NA
CASSLGAVPMNTEAFF
TGCGCCAGCAGCTTGGGGGCAGTTCCTATGAACACTGAAGCTTTCTTT
>15|TRBJ1-2|TRBV19|NA|NA
CASSKGRVANYGYTF
TGTGCCAGTAGTAAGGGACGGGTAGCTAACTATGGCTACACCTTC
>12|TRBJ2-7|TRBV29-1|NA|NA
CSVSQGPYEQYF
TGCAGCGTGAGTCAGGGGCCCTACGAGCAGTACTTC
>18|TRBJ2-5|TRBV18|NA|NA
CASSPIVGQALPQETQYF
TGTGCCAGCTCACCAATAGTAGGGCAGGCACTACCCCAAGAGACCCAGTACTTC
>14|TRBJ1-2|TRBV29-1|NA|NA
CSVEDPGPWGGYTF
TGCAGCGTTGAAGATCCTGGTCCTTGGGGGGGCTACACCTTC
>15|TRBJ2-1|TRBV6-5|TRBD1|NA
CASRLIPGQGGEQFF
TGTGCCAGCAGACTTATTCCGGGACAGGGCGGTGAGCAGTTCTTC
>14|TRBJ2-4|TRBV29-1|NA|NA
CSVEARVAKNIQYF
TGCAGCGTTGAAGCCAGGGTAGCCAAAAACATTCAGTACTTC
>13|TRBJ1-4|TRBV30|NA|NA
CAWEPQSNEKLFF
TGTGCCTGGGAACCCCAGAGTAATGAAAAACTGTTTTTT
>14|TRBJ1-2|TRBV9|NA|NA
CASSAGSPYGGYTF
TGTGCCAGCAGCGCAGGGTCCCCTTACGGAGGCTACACCTTC
>14|TRBJ2-2|TRBV5-1|TRBD1|NA
CASSRDRGPGELFF
TGCGCCAGCAGCCGAGACAGGGGTCCCGGGGAGCTGTTTTTT
>13|TRBJ2-3|TRBV7-7|TRBD1|NA
CASSLQGQTAQYF
TGTGCTAGCAGCCTACAGGGACAGACGGCGCAGTATTTT
>12|TRBJ2-1|TRBV30|TRBD2|NA
CAWVAGYNEQFF
TGTGCCTGGGTAGCGGGATATAATGAGCAGTTCTTC
>13|TRBJ1-2|TRBV19|NA|few
CASSTDTNYGYTF
TGTGCCAGTAGTACCGACACCAACTATGGCTACACCTTC
>16|TRBJ1-3|TRBV11-2|NA|NA
CASSLGLPGSGNTIYF
TGTGCCAGCAGCTTAGGCCTACCGGGTTCTGGAAACACCATATATTTT
>17|TRBJ2-2|TRBV5-8|TRBD2|NA
CASSQFGTSGSSGELFF
TGTGCCAGCAGCCAATTCGGGACTAGCGGGAGCTCCGGGGAGCTGTTTTTT
>14|TRBJ2-7|TRBV29-1|TRBD1|NA
CSVAPRGRPYEQYF
TGCAGCGTTGCCCCGAGGGGGCGCCCCTACGAGCAGTACTTC
>11|TRBJ1-2|TRBV6-1|NA|NA
CASSVKYGYTF
TGTGCCAGCAGTGTAAAGTATGGCTACACCTTC
>14|TRBJ2-1|TRBV5-1|NA|NA
CASTRDLNYNEQFF
TGCGCCAGCACCCGGGACTTGAACTACAATGAGCAGTTCTTC
>14|TRBJ2-7|TRBV27|NA|NA
CASRYTGISYEQYF
TGTGCCAGCAGATATACAGGGATCTCCTACGAGCAGTACTTC
>19|TRBJ2-2|TRBV7-3|NA|NA
CASSPTPMARGANTGELFF
TGTGCCAGCAGCCCAACCCCTATGGCTCGGGGTGCGAACACCGGGGAGCTGTTTTTT
>13|TRBJ2-5|TRBV6-5|NA|NA
CASSYGGQETQYF
TGTGCCAGCAGTTACGGGGGGCAAGAGACCCAGTACTTC
>16|TRBJ2-1|TRBV18|TRBD2|NA
CASSPPGLAGANEQFF
TGTGCCAGCTCACCCCCGGGACTAGCGGGAGCCAATGAGCAGTTCTTC
>15|TRBJ2-2|TRBV5-1|NA|NA
CASSLRGPNTGELFF
TGCGCCAGCAGCTTGCGGGGCCCGAACACCGGGGAGCTGTTTTTT
>10|TRBJ2-7|TRBV20-1|NA|NA
CSARRDPQYF
TGCAGTGCTCGAAGGGACCCCCAGTACTTC
>15|TRBJ2-7|TRBV4-1|NA|NA
CASSQGLSETYEQYF
TGCGCCAGCAGCCAAGGTTTAAGCGAAACCTACGAGCAGTACTTC
>15|TRBJ1-1|TRBV5-1|TRBD1|NA
CASRAGQGMNTEAFF
TGCGCCAGCAGAGCCGGACAGGGGATGAACACTGAAGCTTTCTTT
>14|TRBJ2-7|TRBV9|NA|NA
CASSQFRESREQYF
TGTGCCAGCAGCCAATTTCGGGAATCGCGCGAGCAGTACTTC
>16|TRBJ2-1|TRBV11-2|NA|NA
CASSLTRRSSYNEQFF
TGTGCCAGCAGCCTAACCCGCAGAAGCTCCTACAATGAGCAGTTCTTC
>14|TRBJ2-7|TRBV28|NA|NA
CASTLGGQLYEQYF
TGTGCCAGCACCCTAGGGGGGCAGCTTTACGAGCAGTACTTC
>13|TRBJ2-2|TRBV2|NA|NA
CASSEMGTGELFF
TGTGCCAGCAGTGAAATGGGGACCGGGGAGCTGTTTTTT
>16|TRBJ2-5|TRBV7-9|TRBD2|NA
CASSFLAGATGETQYF
TGTGCCAGCAGCTTCTTAGCGGGAGCCACTGGGGAGACCCAGTACTTC
>15|TRBJ2-7|TRBV5-1|NA|NA
CASSQRRLQSYEQYF
TGCGCCAGCAGTCAGCGAAGGCTTCAATCCTACGAGCAGTACTTC
>13|TRBJ1-5|TRBV5-1|NA|NA
CASSLRTDQPQHF
TGCGCCAGCAGCTTGCGTACGGATCAGCCCCAGCATTTT
>11|TRBJ2-1|TRBV5-1|NA|NA
CASTDLGLQFF
TGCGCCAGCACCGACCTAGGACTGCAGTTCTTC
>17|TRBJ2-5|TRBV5-1|NA|once
CASSLASRAWGKETQYF
TGCGCCAGCAGCTTGGCCTCGAGGGCCTGGGGAAAAGAGACCCAGTACTTC
>14|TRBJ2-2|TRBV10-2|NA|NA
CASSAVGDTGELFF
TGCGCCAGCAGTGCAGTAGGTGACACCGGGGAGCTGTTTTTT
>13|TRBJ2-4|TRBV5-1|TRBD2|NA
CASSLAGGSIQYF
TGCGCCAGCAGCTTGGCCGGGGGGAGCATTCAGTACTTC
>15|TRBJ2-5|TRBV6-5|NA|NA
CASSYGSQGMKTQYF
TGTGCCAGCAGTTACGGATCCCAGGGGATGAAGACCCAGTACTTC
>13|TRBJ2-5|TRBV19|NA|once
CASSSTGSETQYF
TGTGCCAGTAGTAGTACAGGGTCGGAGACCCAGTACTTC
>14|TRBJ1-4|TRBV28|NA|once
CASSRRVPNEKLFF
TGTGCCAGCAGCCGTCGGGTTCCAAATGAAAAACTGTTTTTT
>15|TRBJ2-7|TRBV11-2|NA|NA
CASSFRQLSSYEQYF
TGTGCCAGCAGCTTTCGACAGCTAAGCTCCTACGAGCAGTACTTC
>14|TRBJ2-1|TRBV6-1|TRBD2|NA
CASSVSGSYNEQFF
TGTGCCAGCAGTGTTAGCGGGAGTTACAATGAGCAGTTCTTC
>17|TRBJ1-3|TRBV9|NA|NA
CASSALGTQLSGNTIYF
TGTGCCAGCAGCGCACTCGGGACACAACTCTCTGGAAACACCATATATTTT
>15|TRBJ2-1|TRBV5-1|TRBD2|NA
CASSLGLAGTNEQFF
TGCGCCAGCAGCCTTGGGCTAGCGGGAACTAATGAGCAGTTCTTC
>15|TRBJ2-1|TRBV5-5|TRBD2|NA
CASSLRLAGNNEQFF
TGTGCCAGCAGCTTGCGACTAGCGGGGAATAATGAGCAGTTCTTC
>16|TRBJ2-1|TRBV5-1|TRBD2|NA
CASSLKLAGFYNEQFF
TGCGCCAGCAGCTTGAAGCTAGCGGGATTCTACAATGAGCAGTTCTTC
>19|TRBJ2-1|TRBV5-6|TRBD2|NA
CASSLPLAGGLWSYNEQFF
TGTGCCAGCAGCTTGCCACTAGCGGGAGGGCTTTGGTCCTACAATGAGCAGTTCTTC
>17|TRBJ2-1|TRBV5-1|TRBD1|once
CASSLTTGADSYNEQFF
TGCGCCAGCAGCTTGACGACAGGGGCCGATTCCTACAATGAGCAGTTCTTC
>13|TRBJ2-5|TRBV29-1|NA|NA
CSVEARGQETQYF
TGCAGCGTTGAAGCCCGGGGGCAAGAGACCCAGTACTTC
>17|TRBJ1-3|TRBV9|NA|NA
CASSEATGTRAGNTIYF
TGTGCCAGCAGCGAAGCAACAGGGACCCGAGCTGGAAACACCATATATTTT
>19|TRBJ2-7|TRBV2|NA|NA
CASSERGRIVDILSYEQYF
TGTGCCAGCAGTGAACGGGGAAGGATTGTGGACATCCTCTCCTACGAGCAGTACTTC
>13|TRBJ2-3|TRBV7-9|TRBD2|NA
CASRRLATDTQYF
TGTGCCAGCAGACGACTAGCCACAGATACGCAGTATTTT